Following are 18 T cell receptor beta chains from one sample sequenced in a study of T cells in Graves' hyperthyroidism and ophthalmopathy. Amplified regions were TCR beta CDR3 sequences from RNA transcripts. An initial round of RT-PCR targeting the TCR CDR3 relied on the HTBI primer set. In TCRdb, the multiplex PCR reads were re-called with MiXCR into one record per CDR3 protein. In the table there are almost 600,000 distinct CDR3 sequences, 46% of which are singletons. Sequenced: peripheral blood or thyroid tissue (not recorded which). These receptors came from a woman between 18 and 30 years old with Graves' hyperthyroidism.

The rearrangement links TRBV10-3 to TRBJ1-2, with 7 bases that match TRBD1. CDR1 and CDR2 (germline): ENHRY, SYGVKD. With 0 bases clipped from V and 4 bases from J, the junction kept 14 bases outside the gene matches. The CDR3 has 18 amino acids. The CDR3: CAISESRTSGKGAYGYTF. The CDR3, as DNA: TGTGCCATCAGTGAGTCTCGGACTAGCGGGAAGGGGGCCTATGGCTACACCTTC.

This chain uses TRBV24-1 with TRBJ2-3; 8 nucleotides agree with TRBD1. In germline, CDR1 is KGHDR, CDR2 SFDVKD. V lost 3 bases, J lost 2 bases, and 3 bases stayed unmatched. The CDR3 runs to 15 residues. As DNA, the CDR3 is TGTGCCACCAGTGATATGACAGGGGCCACAGATACGCAGTATTTT. Translation: CATSDMTGATDTQYF.

This chain uses TRBV6-1 with TRBJ1-4; D gene ambiguous. V dropped 6 bases and J dropped 2 bases, with 22 bases sitting between them. CDR3 length: 18 amino acids. Germline loops: CDR1 MNHNS, CDR2 SASEGT. The CDR3 reads CASSGDPPTSATNEKLFF. In DNA, the CDR3 is TGTGCCAGCAGCGGAGATCCTCCCACAAGCGCCACTAATGAAAAACTGTTTTTT.

About this clonotype itself: The DNA is omitted, as the CDR3 cannot be located on it reliably, and the CDR3 follows TCRdb's listing. The genes are TRBV10-3 and TRBJ1-2; the table's D call of TRBD1 was not tested on the DNA. The CDR3 adds up to 23 amino acids, both ends counted. CDR1 ENHRY and CDR2 SYGVKD come from the germline V gene. The CDR3 here is CAIREHGNSYEQYFGPGDYGYTF.

V is TRBV7-9 and J is TRBJ2-3, with a possible D match to TRBD1 (5 bases). Trimming stripped 2 bases from V and 5 bases from J, with 11 bases between. CDR1 SEHNR and CDR2 FQNEAQ come from the germline V gene (reference sequence). CDR3 size: 14 residues. The CDR3 loop is CASSLKTGGDTQYF. In nucleotides, the CDR3 is TGTGCCAGCAGCTTAAAAACAGGTGGAGATACGCAGTATTTT.

The J gene is TRBJ1-2, the V gene TRBV7-2; 10 nucleotides match TRBD1. The CDR3 spans 17 residues. V trimming: 5 bases; J trimming: 8 bases; junction bases outside the gene matches: 17. Germline assignment: CDR1 SGHTA and CDR2 FQGNSA. The DNA for the CDR3 is TGTGCCAGCAGCAGCCCTGGACAGGGGGAAGGTGTAACGGGCTACACCTTC. The encoded protein is CASSSPGQGEGVTGYTF. Using reference TRBV7-2 and TRBJ1-2 for the parts outside the CDR3, the full variable domain is GAGVSQSPSNKVTEKGKDVELRCDPISGHTALYWYRQSLGQGLEFLIYFQGNSAPDKSGLPSDRFSAERTGGSVSTLTIQRTQQEDSAVYLCASSSPGQGEGVTGYTFGSGTRLTVV.

In its sample, this clonotype was seen many times. This sequence joins TRBV9 and TRBJ1-3, with a tentative D call TRBD1 (5 bases). Germline V lookup: CDR1 SGDLS, CDR2 YYNGEE. The CDR3 covers 13 residues. Trimming pared 3 bases from V and 4 bases from J, leaving 8 bases between. The CDR3 nucleotides are TGTGCCAGCAGCGCCGGGGGAGGAAACACCATATATTTT. It translates to CASSAGGGNTIYF.

The sample holds many counts of this clonotype. The chain joins TRBV7-2 to TRBJ2-7; 14 bases match TRBD2. CDR1 and CDR2 (germline): SGHTA, FQGNSA. V shed 3 bases, J shed 7 bases, and the junction held 8 bases outside the gene matches. This CDR3 region has 16 residues. The CDR3 loop reads CASSFSGLAGVGEQYF. The CDR3, as DNA: TGTGCCAGCAGCTTCTCGGGACTAGCGGGAGTCGGGGAGCAGTACTTC.

This clonotype showed up many times. The chain recombines TRBV6-7 with TRBJ1-2; a weak D match, TRBD1 (6 bases). TRBV6-7 is flagged as an ORF with uncertain function. This CDR3 spans 16 amino acids. V lost 5 bases and J 2 bases, leaving 18 bases between the germline ends. The CDR3 DNA follows: TGTGCCAGCAGTAATACAAGGGACACGAAAAACTATGGCTACACCTTC. This gives the protein CASSNTRDTKNYGYTF.

V is TRBV2 and J is TRBJ2-5; TRBD1 matches at 8 bases. The V and J ends lost 7 bases and 5 bases, in that order; junction bases with no gene match: 12. The CDR3 extends over 15 amino acids. CDR1 SNHLY and CDR2 FYNNEI come from the germline V gene. CDR3 coding DNA: TGTGCCAGCACCCGCAGCAGGGGGCGCGGTGAGACCCAGTACTTC. Encoded protein: CASTRSRGRGETQYF.

The gene calls are TRBV20-1 and TRBJ2-7, with D uncertain. Deletions cut 4 bases from V and 2 bases from J, with 12 bases between. The CDR3 is 13 residues long. Germline V lookup: CDR1 DFQATT, CDR2 SNEGSKA (reference sequence). In DNA, the CDR3 is TGCAGTGCTACTCCGTTGGCCACCTACGAGCAGTACTTC. Translated: CSATPLATYEQYF.

A remark on this clonotype: Because the CDR3 is missing its conserved closing phenylalanine or tryptophan, this is likely a read error. The DNA is omitted, as the CDR3 cannot be located on it reliably, and the CDR3 follows TCRdb's listing. The V call is TRBV29-1, the J call TRBJ2-5; the tabulated D call, TRBD1, remains unverified against the DNA. The CDR3 numbers 16 amino acids, ends counted. The germline gives CDR1 SQVTM, CDR2 ANQGSEA. CDR3 protein: CSVGNRVDNYGYTFGS.

V usage is TRBV24-1 and J usage is TRBJ2-1; 8 nucleotides line up with TRBD1. The CDR3 runs 15 residues. In germline, CDR1 is KGHDR, CDR2 SFDVKD. The junction had 8 bases not matched to a gene; V was cut back by 5 bases and J by 6 bases. The CDR3 loop reads CATSGRDRSSNEQFF. CDR3 in DNA: TGTGCCACCAGTGGACGGGACAGGTCTTCCAATGAGCAGTTCTTC.

The chain is built from TRBV2 and TRBJ2-7, with 11 positions matching TRBD2. Germline trimming cut 2 bases from V and 2 bases from J; bases unmatched to any gene: 8. Germline V gene data show CDR1 as SNHLY and CDR2 as FYNNEI. This CDR3 spans 17 amino acids. As DNA, the CDR3 is TGTGCCAGCAGTGAACCACTAGGGACTAGCGGAACCTACGAGCAGTACTTC. This sequence encodes CASSEPLGTSGTYEQYF.

The table lists this clonotype with many counts. The rearrangement joins TRBV19 to TRBJ1-5; TRBD1 agrees at 9 bases. Germline V CDR1 and CDR2: LNHDA, SQIVND (reference sequence). This CDR3 spans 17 amino acids. The junction had 7 bases not matched to a gene; V was cut back by 1 base and J by 3 bases. The CDR3 coding sequence is TGTGCCAGTAGTATAGGGGGGACAGGGTGGCCCAATCAGCCCCAGCATTTT. Its protein is CASSIGGTGWPNQPQHF.

The chain has TRBV27 and TRBJ2-7; D ambiguous. Trimming left V 6 bases short and J 3 bases short, with 15 bases between. In germline, CDR1 is MNHEY, CDR2 SMNVEV (reference sequence). The CDR3 has 14 residues. This CDR3 is CASSPRGWVYEQYF. The CDR3 DNA reads as TGTGCCAGCAGCCCCAGAGGCTGGGTCTACGAGCAGTACTTC.

For this clonotype: Given a much more abundant clone one base away, this may be a read error. The gene calls are TRBV7-9 and TRBJ2-5; D perhaps matches TRBD1 (6 bases). Germline V CDR1 and CDR2: SEHNR, FQNEAQ (reference sequence). The CDR3 contains 14 residues. This CDR3 is CASSLPTRGETQYF. The CDR3 nucleotides read TGCGCCAGCAGCTTACCTACAAGGGGGGAGACCCAGTACTTC.

Many counts were recorded for this clonotype. The chain links TRBV2 to TRBJ1-5; D is uncertain. Trimming removed 7 bases at V and 3 bases at J, with 13 bases between. Germline V gene data show CDR1 as SNHLY and CDR2 as FYNNEI. The CDR3 covers 14 residues. As DNA, the CDR3 is TGTGCCAGCACAAAGGAAGGTAACAATCAGCCCCAGCATTTT. It encodes CASTKEGNNQPQHF.